This entry concerns a single TCR beta chain. The germline V and J ends were trimmed by 2 bases and 1 base, with 6 bases remaining between them. The germline V gene has CDR1 SNHLY and CDR2 FYNNEI. The CDR3 is 14 amino acids. The entry originates in a study of technical replicates of blood from a handful of donors. The protocol was immunoSEQ multiplex PCR, while the TCRdb copy is restricted to in-frame clones and leaves out a portion. The sample holds some 70,000 clones, about 97% seen once. The genes are TRBV2 and TRBJ2-1, with D perhaps matching TRBD1 (5 bases). The sequence was collected from a human donor in good health. Sequencing was performed on T cells isolated from PBMCs. CDR3 sequence: CASSEQGSYNEQFF. The CDR3 bases are TGTGCCAGCAGTGAACAGGGATCCTACAATGAGCAGTTCTTC. Looking up the rest from reference TRBV2 and TRBJ2-1 gives the full variable domain: EPEVTQTPSHQVTQMGQEVILRCVPISNHLYFYWYRQILGQKVEFLVSFYNNEISEKSEIFDDQFSVERPDGSNFTLKIRSTKLEDSAMYFCASSEQGSYNEQFFGPGTRLTVL.